Below are 28 T cell receptor beta chains sequenced from a single sample in a study of cytomegalovirus exposure and HLA in healthy donors. Use of 60 Vbeta and 13 Jbeta primers characterized the PCR. TCRdb keeps only in-frame clones here, not all; method: immunoSEQ multiplex PCR. Of roughly 150,000 clones listed, 75% are singletons. What was sequenced was PBMCs. These receptors all stem from a woman aged 45-65 years in good health and CMV-seropositive.

The chain is built from TRBV30 and TRBJ1-2, with a tentative D call TRBD1 (6 bases). In germline, CDR1 is GTSNPN, CDR2 SVGIG (reference sequence). V lost 2 bases, J lost 5 bases, and 12 bases lay in between. This CDR3 has 13 amino acids. The CDR3 DNA follows: TGTGCCTGGAGTACGGACAGCCGTTATGGCTACACCTTC. Encoded protein: CAWSTDSRYGYTF.

This CDR3 is CASSLEGGGAETQYF. The CDR3 nucleotides are TGCGCCAGCAGCTTGGAGGGCGGGGGGGCGGAGACCCAGTACTTC. The rearrangement links TRBV5-1 to TRBJ2-5; 9 nucleotides line up with TRBD2. CDR3 length: 15 residues. The V gene's germline CDR1 is SGHRS and CDR2 YFSETQ. V lost 0 bases and J lost 5; bases outside the gene matches: 5.

The chain uses TRBV18 and TRBJ1-5; 7 bases line up with TRBD1. Germline values: CDR1 KGHSH, CDR2 LQKENI. V shed 5 bases, J shed 5 bases, and the junction held 9 bases outside the gene matches. The CDR3 is 15 residues long. In DNA, the CDR3 is TGTGCCAGCTCATCTTGGACAGGTCCCGATCAGCCCCAGCATTTT. Its protein is CASSSWTGPDQPQHF.

This clone was seen only a few times. The chain is built from TRBV6-6 and TRBJ1-1; tentatively, D is TRBD1 (5 bases). The CDR3 loop spans 16 amino acids. The germline V and J ends were trimmed by 2 bases and 0 bases, with 13 bases remaining between them. From germline, CDR1 is MNHNY and CDR2 SVGAGI (reference sequence). CDR3 coding DNA: TGTGCCAGCAGTTACGGGGGGGTAGGAATGAACACTGAAGCTTTCTTT. Its translation: CASSYGGVGMNTEAFF.

V gene TRBV6-6 combines with J gene TRBJ1-3, with D unresolved. The CDR3 is 13 amino acids. The V end lost 7 bases, the J end lost 2 bases, and 9 bases lay between the germline ends. CDR1 and CDR2 from the germline V gene are MNHNY and SVGAGI (reference sequence). This chain's CDR3 is CASMGGAGNTIYF. The CDR3 coding sequence is TGTGCCAGCATGGGCGGGGCTGGAAACACCATATATTTT.

The chain is built from TRBV30 and TRBJ1-1, with 7 nucleotides matching TRBD1. Germline V gives CDR1 GTSNPN, CDR2 SVGIG (reference sequence). Losses at the gene ends were 0 bases for V and 8 bases for J; bases not matched to a gene: 15. The CDR3 covers 16 residues. In DNA, the CDR3 is TGTGCCTGGAGTGTAGGGGACAGAGAATTGACCGAAGAAGCTTTCTTT. This encodes CAWSVGDRELTEEAFF.

This clone was recorded only once. V and J are TRBV13 and TRBJ1-1, with D possibly matching TRBD1 (5 bases). Trimming took 5 bases from V and 0 from J, leaving 10 bases between them. CDR3 length: 14 amino acids. The V gene's germline CDR1 is PRHDT and CDR2 FYEKMQ (reference sequence). The CDR3 DNA follows: TGTGCCAGCAGCACAAAGGGGCTGAACACTGAAGCTTTCTTT. This gives the protein CASSTKGLNTEAFF.

The rearrangement joins TRBV2 to TRBJ1-4; D call uncertain. Germline CDR1 and CDR2: SNHLY and FYNNEI. The CDR3 sequence is 12 residues long. Trimming took 7 bases from V and 4 from J, leaving 7 bases between them. CDR3: CASNALNEKLFF. In nucleotides, the CDR3 is TGTGCCAGCAACGCGCTTAATGAAAAACTGTTTTTT. Full variable domain (remainder filled in from reference TRBV2 and TRBJ1-4): EPEVTQTPSHQVTQMGQEVILRCVPISNHLYFYWYRQILGQKVEFLVSFYNNEISEKSEIFDDQFSVERPDGSNFTLKIRSTKLEDSAMYFCASNALNEKLFFGSGTQLSVL.

This rearrangement joins TRBV2 to TRBJ2-5, with TRBD1 matching 9 bases. Trimming took 6 bases from V and 2 from J; bases not matched to a gene: 10. The germline V gene has CDR1 SNHLY and CDR2 FYNNEI. This CDR3 contains 16 residues. The CDR3 DNA sequence: TGTGCCAGCAGCGGAGGACAGGGGATAACACAAGAGACCCAGTACTTC. Its translation is CASSGGQGITQETQYF.

The V and J genes are TRBV15 and TRBJ2-7; perhaps TRBD1 as D (5 bases). From germline, CDR1 is LNHNV and CDR2 YYDKDF (reference sequence). The germline V and J ends were trimmed by 0 bases and 5 bases, with 8 bases remaining between them. The CDR3 totals 13 residues. Here the CDR3 reads CATSRDLGDEQYF. The CDR3, as DNA: TGTGCCACCAGCAGAGATCTAGGGGACGAGCAGTACTTC.

This clone has only one observation. The CDR3 protein is CASTRSLGVSSEQFF. In nucleotides, the CDR3 is TGCGCCAGCACCCGAAGTTTAGGAGTTAGTAGTGAGCAGTTCTTC. J is TRBJ2-1 and V is TRBV4-1; the D is unclear. CDR1 and CDR2 from the germline V gene are MGHRA and YSYEKL. The CDR3 has 15 residues. Trimming removed 7 bases at V and 9 bases at J, with 22 bases between.

The chain has TRBV5-1 and TRBJ1-2; 8 nucleotides match TRBD1. V shed 2 bases, J shed 8 bases, and the junction held 8 bases outside the gene matches. CDR3 length: 14 amino acids. CDR1 is SGHRS and CDR2 is YFSETQ in the germline V gene. The CDR3 here is CASSFESRGLGYTF. In nucleotides, the CDR3 is TGCGCCAGCAGCTTCGAATCCAGGGGGCTCGGCTACACCTTC.

CDR3 sequence: CASSSGQKNEKLFF. The DNA for the CDR3 is TGTGCCAGCAGCTCGGGACAGAAGAATGAAAAACTGTTTTTT. The rearrangement links TRBV5-4 to TRBJ1-4, with TRBD1 identical over 7 bases. Per germline, CDR1 SGHNT and CDR2 YYREEE (reference sequence). This CDR3 is 14 amino acids long. Germline trimming cut 3 bases from V and 5 bases from J; bases unmatched to any gene: 4. The full variable domain, with the rest looked up from reference TRBV5-4 and TRBJ1-4, is ETGVTQSPTHLIKTRGQQVTLRCSSQSGHNTVSWYQQALGQGPQFIFQYYREEENGRGNFPPRFSGLQFPNYSSELNVNALELDDSALYLCASSSGQKNEKLFFGSGTQLSVL.

This clone appeared a few times. DNA of the CDR3: TGCGCCAGCAGCCAGGACCCTAAGGGGAGGGCCTATAATTCACCCCTCCACTTT. It codes for CASSQDPKGRAYNSPLHF. J is TRBJ1-6 and V is TRBV4-1; possible D gene TRBD1, 5 bases. CDR1 MGHRA and CDR2 YSYEKL come from the germline V gene. The CDR3 covers 18 residues. The V and J ends lost 3 bases and 2 bases respectively, with 17 bases between them.

This chain uses TRBV30 with TRBJ2-5; 7 bases line up with TRBD2. The closer fit of TRBJ2-7 to the DNA end suggests the J call may be wrong. The CDR3 is made up of 18 amino acids. Germline V CDR1 and CDR2: GTSNPN, SVGIG (reference sequence). The CDR3 bases are TGTGCCTGGGGTTACGGGAGGCAGGGTAGATTCCAATCCTACGAGCAGTACTTC. It encodes CAWGYGRQGRFQSYEQYF.

V gene TRBV6-1 combines with J gene TRBJ2-2; 9 bases line up with TRBD1. CDR1 is MNHNS and CDR2 is SASEGT in the germline V gene. The CDR3 contains 15 residues. V shed 2 bases, J shed 6 bases, and the junction held 4 bases outside the gene matches. The CDR3 sequence: CASSEPGQGSGELFF. CDR3 in DNA: TGTGCCAGCAGTGAACCGGGACAGGGTTCCGGGGAGCTGTTTTTT.

The genes are TRBV5-1 and TRBJ2-3; 16 nucleotides agree with TRBD2. The trim removed 0 bases at V and 0 bases at J, leaving 10 bases unmatched. CDR3 length: 21 residues. Per germline, CDR1 SGHRS and CDR2 YFSETQ. CDR3 loop: CASSLAGTSGGVIHSTDTQYF. In DNA form, the CDR3 reads TGCGCCAGCAGCTTGGCCGGGACTAGCGGGGGGGTTATTCATAGCACAGATACGCAGTATTTT.

The chain carries TRBV4-2 and TRBJ1-2; the D gene is possibly TRBD1 (5 bases). The CDR3 runs to 15 residues. Per germline, CDR1 LGHNA and CDR2 YNFKEQ. V was trimmed by 0 bases and J by 8 bases, leaving 16 bases between them. CDR3 sequence (DNA): TGTGCCAGCAGCCAAGACGGGGGAATCAAGAGAGGCTACACCTTC. Amino acid sequence: CASSQDGGIKRGYTF.

The CDR3 DNA follows: TGCGCCAGCAGCTCAAAGACAGAATACTACCGCACAGATACGCAGTATTTT. It codes for CASSSKTEYYRTDTQYF. The rearrangement joins TRBV5-1 to TRBJ2-3; tentative D call: TRBD1 (5 bases). The CDR3 contains 17 residues. Germline V lookup: CDR1 SGHRS, CDR2 YFSETQ. Trimming took off 3 bases at V and 1 base at J, with 18 bases between the two ends.

On this clone itself: The junction departs from germline at one end; a sequencing error may be responsible. This chain joins TRBV7-9 and TRBJ1-2; 7 bases agree with TRBD1. Germline loops: CDR1 SEHNR, CDR2 FQNEAQ (reference sequence). This CDR3 is 16 amino acids long. The CDR3 nucleotides read TGTTCCAGCAGCTCCAACTACCAGGGGGTTAACTATGGCTACACCTTC. As protein: CSSSSNYQGVNYGYTF.

The chain recombines TRBV2 with TRBJ1-1; 9 bases match TRBD1. Germline CDR1 and CDR2: SNHLY and FYNNEI. V gave up 7 bases and J gave up 11 bases; unmatched junction bases: 11. The CDR3 runs to 13 residues. The CDR3 DNA reads as TGTGCCAGCATCCCGGGACAGGGTTGTGTGGCTTTCTTT. Protein: CASIPGQGCVAFF.

The V and J genes are TRBV27 and TRBJ1-6; 9 positions agree with TRBD1. The germline CDR1 and CDR2 sequences are MNHEY and SMNVEV (reference sequence). The J segment lost 5 bases and the V segment lost 3 bases, leaving 2 bases of the junction unmatched. The CDR3 spans 15 residues. This CDR3 reads CASSFGQGNNSPLHF. Written as DNA, the CDR3 is TGTGCCAGCAGTTTCGGACAGGGGAATAATTCACCCCTCCACTTT.

The rearrangement links TRBV5-1 to TRBJ1-3; 7 nucleotides align to TRBD1. J gave up 1 base and V 5 bases, and 12 bases lay outside the gene matches. The CDR3 spans 17 residues. Germline V gives CDR1 SGHRS, CDR2 YFSETQ. The CDR3 sequence is CASSKPDRSASGNTIYF. The CDR3 bases are TGCGCCAGCAGTAAACCGGACAGGTCGGCGTCTGGAAACACCATATATTTT.

The chain uses TRBV29-1 and TRBJ2-3; 7 bases are a match to TRBD2. CDR3 size: 14 residues. The V and J ends lost 3 bases and 1 base, in that order; junction bases with no gene match: 4. CDR1 and CDR2 from the germline V gene are SQVTM and ANQGSEA. Here the CDR3 DNA reads TGCAGCGTTGAGGGGGGGGAAGGCACAGATACGCAGTATTTT. Translating it yields CSVEGGEGTDTQYF.

This clone was observed a handful of times. The rearrangement links TRBV6-1 to TRBJ1-2; the D gene is possibly TRBD1 (6 bases). The germline V and J ends were trimmed by 5 bases and 5 bases, with 12 bases remaining between them. CDR1 and CDR2 from the germline V gene are MNHNS and SASEGT. The CDR3 consists of 13 residues. The CDR3 spells CASSYTTGYGYTF. DNA for the CDR3: TGTGCCAGCAGTTATACTACAGGGTATGGCTACACCTTC.

V usage is TRBV15 and J usage is TRBJ1-1; D unclear. The germline V gene encodes CDR1 LNHNV and CDR2 YYDKDF (reference sequence). The V end lost 9 bases, the J end lost 3 bases, and 8 bases lay between the germline ends. The CDR3 loop spans 11 amino acids. As DNA, the CDR3 is TGTGCCACGGCGCGGGACACTGAAGCTTTCTTT. It encodes CATARDTEAFF.

V and J are TRBV2 and TRBJ1-5; 9 bases match TRBD1. J was trimmed by 9 bases and V by 7 bases; bases with no gene match: 13. The CDR3 sequence is 15 residues long. Germline CDR1 reads SNHLY; CDR2 reads FYNNEI. For the CDR3, the DNA is TGTGCCAGCACTCCTTGGGGGACAGGGAATAGGCCCCAGCATTTT. This codes for CASTPWGTGNRPQHF.

The CDR3 sequence is CASSLQLRQGSTDTQYF. The CDR3 bases are TGTGCCAGCAGCCTACAACTTCGACAGGGCAGCACAGATACGCAGTATTTT. The chain recombines TRBV16 with TRBJ2-3, with 7 positions matching TRBD1. Trimming removed 4 bases from V and 0 bases from J; junction bases left unmatched: 10. In germline, CDR1 is KGHSY, CDR2 FQNENV. This CDR3 is built from 17 residues.